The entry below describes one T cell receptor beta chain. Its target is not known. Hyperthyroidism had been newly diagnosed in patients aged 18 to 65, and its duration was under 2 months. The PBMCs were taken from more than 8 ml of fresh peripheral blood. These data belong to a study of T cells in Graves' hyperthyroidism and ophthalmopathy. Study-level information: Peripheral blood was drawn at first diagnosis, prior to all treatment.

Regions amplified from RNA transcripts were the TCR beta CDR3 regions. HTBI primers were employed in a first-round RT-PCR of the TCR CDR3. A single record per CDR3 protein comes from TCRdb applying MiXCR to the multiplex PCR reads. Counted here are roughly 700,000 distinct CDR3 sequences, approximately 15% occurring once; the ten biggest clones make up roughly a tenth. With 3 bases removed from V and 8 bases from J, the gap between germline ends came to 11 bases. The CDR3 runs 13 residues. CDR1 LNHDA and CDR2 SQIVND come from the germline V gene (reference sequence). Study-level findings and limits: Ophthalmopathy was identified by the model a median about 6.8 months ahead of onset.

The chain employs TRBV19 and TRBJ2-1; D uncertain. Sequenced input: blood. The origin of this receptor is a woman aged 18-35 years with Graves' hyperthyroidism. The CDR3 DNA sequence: TGTGCCAGTAGTATGGCCTCTGGGGATGAGCAGTTCTTC. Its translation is CASSMASGDEQFF. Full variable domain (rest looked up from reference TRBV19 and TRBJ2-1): DGGITQSPKYLFRKEGQNVTLSCEQNLNHDAMYWYRQDPGQGLRLIYYSQIVNDFQKGDIAEGYSVSREKKESFPLTVTSAQKNPTAFYLCASSMASGDEQFFGPGTRLTVL.